This TCR beta chain is from a study of T-cell memory formation after mild COVID-19. Overall study: Largely donor-specific TCR clusters were found.

Germline trimming cut 6 bases from V and 5 bases from J; bases unmatched to any gene: 5. Germline loops: CDR1 DFQATT, CDR2 SNEGSKA (reference sequence). The CDR3 is 12 amino acids. As for this clonotype: What it binds is not known.

TCRdb reprocessed the 5' RACE reads with MiXCR, giving one entry per CDR3 protein. The table records 350,000 to 500,000 distinct CDR3 sequences, over 15% of them present only once. General study points: A balance of CD4 and CD8 characterized clones contracting day 15 to 85, whereas later expanders leaned CD4+. CD4+ contracting clones were mainly CM and EM; CD8+ ones, EMRA. Pre-infection memory harbored some responding clones, suggesting cross-reactive memory joined.

The specimen was PBMCs or a T cell subset sorted from them (not recorded which). V usage is TRBV20-1 and J usage is TRBJ2-7; 9 bases line up with TRBD1. This receptor was obtained from a man younger than 35 who had mild COVID-19 (a few samples of this study predate the infection). Cell type and time point are not known. The DNA for the CDR3 is TGCAGTGCGCAACAGGGGGCGCACGAGCAGTACTTC. Translated: CSAQQGAHEQYF.